These 2 T cell receptor beta chains came from one sample sequenced in a study of stem cell transplantation in POMP-related autoinflammatory disease. TCRdb's table, derived via immunoSEQ multiplex PCR, lists solely in-frame clones and lacks some. This table has approximately 65,000 clones, approximately 90% appearing once. The starting material was CD4+ T cells from PBMCs, obtained after stem cell transplantation. The receptors derive from a human patient with POMP-related autoinflammation and immune dysregulation (PRAID). The T cells may come from the graft donor.

This rearrangement joins TRBV28 to TRBJ1-2; 8 nucleotides align to TRBD1. Germline V gene data show CDR1 as MDHEN and CDR2 as SYDVKM. CDR3 length: 15 amino acids. The ends lost 5 bases at V and 5 bases at J; junction bases unmatched: 10. The CDR3 region is CASSGSGTGLYGYTF. As DNA, the CDR3 is TGTGCCAGCAGTGGTTCCGGGACAGGACTATATGGCTACACCTTC.

This clone was detected only a few times. The gene calls are TRBV5-5 and TRBJ2-7; D is perhaps TRBD1 or TRBD2 (6 bases each). CDR3 size: 14 residues. Germline V CDR1 and CDR2: SGHKS, YYEKEE (reference sequence). V lost 3 bases to trimming and J lost 0 bases, with 10 bases between them. The CDR3 loop is CASSWPGASYEQYF. CDR3 in DNA: TGTGCCAGCAGCTGGCCGGGGGCCTCCTACGAGCAGTACTTC.